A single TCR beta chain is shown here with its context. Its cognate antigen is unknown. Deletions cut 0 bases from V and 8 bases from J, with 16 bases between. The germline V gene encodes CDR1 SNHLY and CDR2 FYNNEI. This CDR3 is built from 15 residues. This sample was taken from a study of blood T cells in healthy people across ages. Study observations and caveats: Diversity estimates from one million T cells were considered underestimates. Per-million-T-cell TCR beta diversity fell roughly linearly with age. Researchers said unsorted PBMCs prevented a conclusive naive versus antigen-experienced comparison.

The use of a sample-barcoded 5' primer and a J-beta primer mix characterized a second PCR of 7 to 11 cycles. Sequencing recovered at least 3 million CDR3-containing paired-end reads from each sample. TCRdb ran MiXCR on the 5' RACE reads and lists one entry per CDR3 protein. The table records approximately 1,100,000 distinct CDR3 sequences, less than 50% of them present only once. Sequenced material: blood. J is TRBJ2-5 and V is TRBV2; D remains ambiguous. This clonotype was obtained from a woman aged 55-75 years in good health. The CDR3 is CASSEAVGYGATQYF. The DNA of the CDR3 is TGTGCCAGCAGTGAAGCAGTAGGGTACGGCGCTACCCAGTACTTC.